This TCR beta chain was found in a study of identifying expanded T cells in peripheral blood. Study-wide results and caveats: Over about two and four weeks, about 15 and 19 clones changed, versus around 1.3 between replicates. Variance in clone template counts between roughly two-week samples significantly increased with total template count across all healthy donors.

Regarding this clone: Its antigen is not known.

Deletions cut 3 bases from V and 0 bases from J, with 5 bases between. The CDR3 length is 13 residues. Germline V CDR1 and CDR2: LNHDA, SQIVND (reference sequence). Collection occurred without any documented infections or immune events in donors. This table comes from immunoSEQ multiplex PCR, and its TCRdb copy is limited to in-frame clones, with some not included. The table includes just over 90,000 clones, roughly 90% detected once. This chain connects TRBV19 to TRBJ2-5; D remains ambiguous. The specimen sequenced was blood. The clonotype was recovered from a person aged 18 to 69 in good health. The DNA for the CDR3 is TGTGCCAGTAGTATTATGAACCAAGAGACCCAGTACTTC. Its protein is CASSIMNQETQYF.